These T cell receptor beta chains were read from a single sample in a study of blood T cell repertoires in COVID-19. Measured with immunoSEQ multiplex PCR; TCRdb has only the in-frame clones, and not every one. The sample gives around 150,000 clones, around 85% of which show up once; around 3.2% is in the top ten. Sequenced input: peripheral blood. Receptors were obtained from a human donor with acute or convalescent COVID-19. The donor label of this sample is uncertain. Each CDR3 is given with its conserved first and last residue. A D gene is named only where the DNA matches it firmly. Part of the rows lack a size; the others show once, few, many or a class for expanded clones.

TRBV18	NA	TRBJ1-2	NA	TGTGCCAGCTCACGCCGCGGGGATACCTATGGCTACACCTTC	CASSRRGDTYGYTF
TRBV11-3	NA	TRBJ1-6	TRBD1	TGTGCCAGCAGCCCAAGACAGGGAACCTATTCACCCCTCCACTTT	CASSPRQGTYSPLHF
TRBV3-1/TRBV3-2	NA	TRBJ1-4	NA	TGTGCCAGCAGCCTCCTAGGGCGGCGGGATCAACTGTTTTTT	CASSLLGRRDQLFF
TRBV28	NA	TRBJ1-2	TRBD1	TGTGCCAGCAGATACCACGGGACAGGGGGAGGTAGTGGCTACACCTTC	CASRYHGTGGGSGYTF
TRBV5-1	once	TRBJ2-7	TRBD1	TGCGCCAGCAGCTTGAGGGACAGGGGCCAAGACCCTTCCTACGAGCAGTACTTC	CASSLRDRGQDPSYEQYF
TRBV4-1	once	TRBJ2-7	NA	TGCGCCAGCAGCCAAGGGGACGGGGGGCTTGCCTACGAGCAGTACTTC	CASSQGDGGLAYEQYF
TRBV11-2	NA	TRBJ1-5	TRBD1	TGTGCCAGCAGCCGACGGGACAGTTCCTCCAATCAGCCCCAGCATTTT	CASSRRDSSSNQPQHF
TRBV28	NA	TRBJ2-1	TRBD1	TGTGCCAGCAACTCAGGGGGCTCGAGAAATGAGCAGTTCTTC	CASNSGGSRNEQFF
TRBV6-4	NA	TRBJ2-1	TRBD2	TGTGCCAGCAGTGACACTAGCGGGAGGGATGAGCAGTTCTTC	CASSDTSGRDEQFF
TRBV19	NA	TRBJ1-5	NA	TGTGCCAGTAGTATAGTCGCGTATGGTCAGCCCCAGCATTTT	CASSIVAYGQPQHF
TRBV6-5	NA	TRBJ1-4	TRBD1	TGTGCCAGCAATGTCAGGACAGGGCAAAAACTGTTTTTT	CASNVRTGQKLFF
TRBV6-5	NA	TRBJ1-1	NA	TGTGCCAGCTACCTCGGGGCGGGGGGTACTGAAGCTTTCTTT	CASYLGAGGTEAFF
TRBV14	NA	TRBJ2-1	TRBD1	TGTGCCAGCACCAGCGGGGACAGGGGCAATGAGCAGTTCTTC	CASTSGDRGNEQFF
TRBV29-1	NA	TRBJ2-1	NA	TGCAGCTCAACAACCTACAATGAGCAGTTCTTC	CSSTTYNEQFF
TRBV4-3	NA	TRBJ2-2	NA	TGCGCCAGCAGCCGAGGGACAACGAACACCGGGGAGCTGTTTTTT	CASSRGTTNTGELFF
TRBV7-6	NA	TRBJ1-5	NA	TGTGCCAGCAGCTTAAGGGGGGGCGGGAATCAGCCCCAGCATTTT	CASSLRGGGNQPQHF
TRBV7-9	once	TRBJ1-6	NA	TGTGCCAGCAGCTTGGACGCAGGGAGGGGAAATTCACCCCTCCACTTT	CASSLDAGRGNSPLHF
TRBV5-1	NA	TRBJ2-5	NA	TGCGCCAGCAGCTTGAATAAAAAAGAGACCCAGTACTTC	CASSLNKKETQYF
TRBV7-2	once	TRBJ2-7	TRBD2	TGTGCCAGCAGCTCATTAGCGGGGGGGCCCGAGCAGTACTTC	CASSSLAGGPEQYF
TRBV6-6	NA	TRBJ2-1	NA	TGTGCCAGCAGCTCTAAGATAACCAATGAGCAGTTCTTC	CASSSKITNEQFF
TRBV12-3/TRBV12-4	NA	TRBJ1-2	NA	TGTGCCAGCAGCACTACAGGGTTGGGTGGCTACACCTTC	CASSTTGLGGYTF
TRBV6-6	NA	TRBJ1-1	TRBD1	TGTGCCAGCAGCATACAGGGGAGCTCTGAAGCTTTCTTT	CASSIQGSSEAFF
TRBV3-1/TRBV3-2	NA	TRBJ2-3	TRBD2	TGTGCCAGCAGCCAAGATCGGGGGGGAGGTATCGGCACAGATACGCAGTATTTT	CASSQDRGGGIGTDTQYF